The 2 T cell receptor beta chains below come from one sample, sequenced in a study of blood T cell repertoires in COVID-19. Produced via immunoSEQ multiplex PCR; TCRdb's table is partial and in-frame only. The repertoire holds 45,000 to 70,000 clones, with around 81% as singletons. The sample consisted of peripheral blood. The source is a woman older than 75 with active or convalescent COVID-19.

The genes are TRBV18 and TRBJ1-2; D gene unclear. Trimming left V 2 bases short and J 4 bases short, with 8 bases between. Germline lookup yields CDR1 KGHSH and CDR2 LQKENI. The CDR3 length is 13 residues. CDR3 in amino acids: CASSPEWAYGYTF. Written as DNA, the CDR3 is TGTGCCAGCTCACCAGAGTGGGCCTATGGCTACACCTTC. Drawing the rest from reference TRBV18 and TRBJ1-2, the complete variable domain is NAGVMQNPRHLVRRRGQEARLRCSPMKGHSHVYWYRQLPEEGLKFMVYLQKENIIDESGMPKERFSAEFPKEGPSILRIQQVVRGDSAAYFCASSPEWAYGYTFGSGTRLTVV.

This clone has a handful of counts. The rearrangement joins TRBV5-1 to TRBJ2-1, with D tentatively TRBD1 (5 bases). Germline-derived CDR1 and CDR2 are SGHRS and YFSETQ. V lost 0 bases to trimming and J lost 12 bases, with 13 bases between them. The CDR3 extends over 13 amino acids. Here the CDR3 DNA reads TGCGCCAGCAGCTTGGCCCCCCAGGGTTGGCAGTTCTTC. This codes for CASSLAPQGWQFF.